This record concerns one T cell receptor beta chain sequence. Its antigen is unknown. No per-base quality is available; no much larger clone lies one base away. TCR cDNA was synthesized by 5'RACE template switching, which introduced a universal primer site and unique molecular identifiers. cDNA synthesis was primed from both the TCR alpha and TCR beta constant segments. Library amplification involved two PCR steps, and the second step added sample barcodes and sequencing adapters. Sequencing of the libraries was done on either Illumina HiSeq 2500 (2x100 bp) or NovaSeq (2x150 bp). As for how the authors treated the data: MIGEC handled demultiplexing of reads and collapsing into UMI consensus sequences, while MiXCR performed V(D)J alignment. Vaccine-responding clonotypes were identified with edgeR using replicate PBMC samples, with FDR below 0.01 and a log2 fold change above 5 up to day 15 being required. Each bulk clonotype received a CD4 or CD8 identity based on whether the sequenced CD4 or CD8 repertoire contained that clonotype at higher abundance. TCRdb reprocessing: public reads trimmed at Q25 with fastp, clones called with MiXCR, in-frame beta chains kept. When rows share a CDR3 protein, they turn into one entry using the most common DNA and genes. It is TCRdb's table, rather than the study itself, that gives the V and J calls and clone size. The sample table records around 400,000 distinct CDR3 sequences; roughly 12% of these occur just once. The ten biggest clones cover less than 20% of the sample.

This entry is derived from a study of T cells after yellow fever vaccination (dated by TCRdb to about 2019). About the study as a whole: The SMART-Seq v4 Ultra Low Input RNA kit was used to prepare libraries from fractions with low cell numbers. To follow T-cell clones before and after both primary and booster YFV17D yellow fever vaccination, bulk TCR alpha and beta repertoires underwent longitudinal sequencing. The cohort comprised two healthy male donors, one aged 18 to 30 and one aged 30 to 39 years. Blood samples were taken at several timepoints before and after primary and secondary immunization, and bulk PBMC replicates and cell subsets were isolated.

The treatment or condition label on this specimen signifies: live attenuated yellow fever vaccine strain. At each blood-draw timepoint, two biological replicates of bulk PBMCs were obtained. PBMCs were isolated from peripheral blood using a standard Ficoll-Paque protocol. RNA was extracted with TriZol from bulk PBMCs, CD4 and CD8 fractions, and dextramer-positive and dextramer-negative fractions. The CDR3 runs 13 residues from the cysteine to the phenylalanine. Just CDR3 DNA is preserved here, 39 bases in frame from base 1. Per the germline V gene, ENHRY is the CDR1 and SYGVKD is the CDR2. V and J lose 10 bases and 5 bases, and a span of 18 bases separates them. Findings and caveats that apply to the study as a whole: Computational filtering was needed because FACS-sorted repertoires could contain abundant contaminating clonotypes from the bulk population. The secondary T-cell response was found to be weaker but faster than the primary response, with a peak reached on day 5 rather than on day 15. Most clones expanded after primary vaccination (96% of CD4 and around 89% of CD8) were re-detected after the booster, suggesting that broad memory maintenance occurred. Because the study included only a couple of donors, the extent to which the findings can be generalized is limited. A small fraction of clonotypes showed up in both the CD4 and CD8 compartments, probably as a result of convergent recombination.

The chain links TRBV10-3 with TRBJ2-7, and TRBD2 may be the D gene, going by 5 matching bases. This sample comprised PBMCs, obtained on the day of the first yellow fever vaccination. The receptor was isolated from a man in his late teens or twenties who received the YFV17D yellow fever vaccine. The CDR3 corresponds to CASRSQVEDEQYF. The sequence in DNA is TGTGCCAGTCGCAGCCAGGTGGAGGACGAGCAGTACTTC.